What follows are 30 T cell receptor beta chains derived from one specimen sequenced in a study of sequential checkpoint blockade in melanoma. Described treatment: randomized to nivolumab then ipilimumab (arm A) or the reverse (arm B). Clones were read by immunoSEQ multiplex PCR, and TCRdb kept only the in-frame ones, dropping some. This table holds 9,500 to 11,000 clones, more than 50% found once. The sample was CD8+ T cells sorted from blood (inferred from file names), taken from a patient given nivolumab and ipilimumab in sequence. These receptor sequences come from a human donor with melanoma.

By frequency in the sample, this clone is medium-sized. As DNA, the CDR3 is TGTGCCACCAGCGAACTAACCGAGAGAGAGCCCCAGCATTTT. Residues: CATSELTEREPQHF. The chain has TRBV15 and TRBJ1-5; no clear D gene. Between the trimmed V and J ends, which lost 5 bases and 8 bases, there was a span of 16 bases. The CDR3 covers 14 residues. Germline lookup yields CDR1 LNHNV and CDR2 YYDKDF (reference sequence).

The chain recombines TRBV6-6 with TRBJ2-7; 9 bases are a match to TRBD1. The germline gives CDR1 MNHNY, CDR2 SVGAGI (reference sequence). Trimming took 9 bases from V and 5 from J; bases not matched to a gene: 5. The CDR3 contains 12 residues. CDR3 in DNA: TGTGCCAGTGGGGACAGGGCCGACGAGCAGTACTTC. Protein sequence: CASGDRADEQYF.

This clone has only a few counts. V usage is TRBV19 and J usage is TRBJ1-5; 7 positions match TRBD1. Trimming at V came to 4 bases and at J to 2 bases, leaving 5 bases not matched to a gene. This CDR3 contains 15 residues. CDR1 is LNHDA and CDR2 is SQIVND in the germline V gene (reference sequence). The chain's CDR3 is CASSTYGQGNQPQHF. The CDR3 DNA reads as TGTGCCAGTAGTACCTACGGACAGGGCAATCAGCCCCAGCATTTT.

This chain connects TRBV7-9 to TRBJ2-7, with a possible D match to TRBD2 (6 bases). Germline V gene data show CDR1 as SEHNR and CDR2 as FQNEAQ (reference sequence). The CDR3 spans 14 residues. V dropped 5 bases and J dropped 3 bases, with 14 bases sitting between them. The CDR3: CASSPRDLYYEQYF. Written as DNA, the CDR3 is TGTGCCAGCAGCCCCCGGGACTTGTACTACGAGCAGTACTTC. Complete variable domain (other parts from reference TRBV7-9 and TRBJ2-7): DTGVSQNPRHKITKRGQNVTFRCDPISEHNRLYWYRQTLGQGPEFLTYFQNEAQLEKSRLLSDRFSAERPKGSFSTLEIQRTEQGDSAMYLCASSPRDLYYEQYFGPGTRLTVT.

This clone was observed a single time. Only one base separates this from a far larger clonotype, so it likely reflects a read error. Other DNA sequences within the sample encode an identical CDR3. The chain joins TRBV9 to TRBJ2-7; 10 bases map to TRBD2. CDR1 is SGDLS and CDR2 is YYNGEE in the germline V gene. This CDR3 has 15 amino acids. V shed 3 bases, J shed 5 bases, and the junction held 8 bases outside the gene matches. DNA of the CDR3: TGTGCCAGCAGCGAACGGACTAGCGGAAGGGACGAGCAGTACTTC. This translates into CASSERTSGRDEQYF.

This clone has only one observation. This rearrangement joins TRBV23-1 to TRBJ2-5, with 7 bases aligning to TRBD2. TRBV23-1 is assigned to the ORF class and has an uncertain function. The CDR3 is made up of 12 amino acids. CDR3 region: CATDGEGETQYF. The CDR3 DNA is TGCGCGACGGACGGGGAGGGGGAGACCCAGTACTTC.

This clone showed up just a few times. The genes are TRBV27 and TRBJ1-1, with no clear D. Trimming took off 3 bases at V and 0 bases at J, with 8 bases between the two ends. The CDR3 sequence is 14 residues long. Germline assignment: CDR1 MNHEY and CDR2 SMNVEV (reference sequence). This chain's CDR3 is CASSFGGMNTEAFF. The CDR3 DNA sequence: TGTGCCAGCAGTTTCGGCGGGATGAACACTGAAGCTTTCTTT.

This clone is labeled medium-sized (0.01 to 0.1%). The chain links TRBV5-1 to TRBJ1-2; D may be TRBD1 (6 bases). V shed 3 bases and J shed 0 bases, with 12 bases lying between them. The CDR3 has 15 residues. The germline gives CDR1 SGHRS, CDR2 YFSETQ. The DNA for the CDR3 is TGCGCCAGCAGCTCCCGGGGACAAGCTAACTATGGCTACACCTTC. It encodes CASSSRGQANYGYTF.

This clone occurred a few times. The chain recombines TRBV28 with TRBJ2-7, with 11 bases lining up with TRBD2. Trimming at V came to 4 bases and at J to 1 base, leaving 9 bases not matched to a gene. The CDR3 totals 17 residues. CDR1 is MDHEN and CDR2 is SYDVKM in the germline V gene. CDR3 in amino acids: CASSSGTSGILSYEQYF. The CDR3 DNA reads as TGTGCCAGCAGTTCCGGGACTAGCGGTATCCTTTCCTACGAGCAGTACTTC.

J is TRBJ1-2 and V is TRBV28; the D is unclear. CDR3 size: 14 residues. V was trimmed by 3 bases and J by 0 bases, leaving 8 bases between them. Germline CDR1 reads MDHEN; CDR2 reads SYDVKM. CDR3 sequence reads: CASSLRGANYGYTF. CDR3 DNA sequence: TGTGCCAGCAGTTTGAGAGGAGCTAACTATGGCTACACCTTC.

This clone has just a few counts. The chain recombines TRBV12-5 with TRBJ2-5, with a possible D match to TRBD2 (5 bases). The V gene's germline CDR1 is LGHNT and CDR2 FRNRAP. The CDR3 is made up of 15 amino acids. Trimming stripped 5 bases from V and 0 bases from J, with 13 bases between. DNA for the CDR3: TGTGCTAGTGGTGGGGAGTCTTCGTACCAAGAGACCCAGTACTTC. It translates to CASGGESSYQETQYF.

The J gene is TRBJ2-3, the V gene TRBV27; TRBD2 agrees at 15 bases. CDR3 size: 16 residues. Trimming cost V 2 bases and J 4 bases; bases outside gene matches: 1. Germline V gene data show CDR1 as MNHEY and CDR2 as SMNVEV (reference sequence). This CDR3 is CASSLGTSGRSDTQYF. The CDR3 DNA reads TGTGCCAGCAGTTTAGGGACTAGCGGGAGGTCAGATACGCAGTATTTT.

A few counts support this clone. The V and J genes are TRBV27 and TRBJ2-5; 10 nucleotides match TRBD2. CDR3 size: 17 residues. V dropped 0 bases and J dropped 4; count of bases not matched to a gene: 8. Germline CDR1 and CDR2: MNHEY and SMNVEV (reference sequence). The CDR3 reads CASSLSSGREIRETQYF. The DNA for the CDR3 is TGTGCCAGCAGTTTATCAAGCGGGAGGGAAATCCGAGAGACCCAGTACTTC.

The rearrangement uses TRBV10-3 and TRBJ2-7; possibly TRBD2 for D (6 bases). Germline V gene data show CDR1 as ENHRY and CDR2 as SYGVKD. This CDR3 has 13 amino acids. Trimming removed 9 bases from V and 5 bases from J, with 17 bases in between. Here the CDR3 DNA reads TGTGCCATTTCCGGGACTGATTTTGACGAGCAGTACTTC. Protein product: CAISGTDFDEQYF.

The chain has TRBV7-6 and TRBJ2-1; D ambiguous. Germline CDR1 SGHVS, CDR2 FNYEAQ. V was pared by 5 bases and J by 7 bases, with 15 bases between. This CDR3 region has 14 residues. CDR3 sequence: CASSPSHSLNEQFF. The CDR3 DNA sequence: TGTGCCAGCAGCCCGTCCCACAGCCTGAATGAGCAGTTCTTC.

The chain links TRBV9 to TRBJ1-4; no clear D. V was clipped by 0 bases and J by 6 bases, with 9 bases between them. The CDR3 runs to 14 residues. In germline, CDR1 is SGDLS, CDR2 YYNGEE. The CDR3 region is CASSVGGGDEKLFF. CDR3 nucleotide sequence: TGTGCCAGCAGCGTAGGAGGTGGCGATGAAAAACTGTTTTTT.

This clone was seen only a few times. The chain carries TRBV7-2 and TRBJ2-7; D is unclear. CDR1 is SGHTA and CDR2 is FQGNSA in the germline V gene. V was shortened by 4 bases and J by 5 bases, with 9 bases between the two germline ends. This CDR3 has 12 amino acids. The CDR3 reads CASSSQVDEQYF. The CDR3 coding sequence is TGTGCCAGCAGCTCTCAGGTTGACGAGCAGTACTTC.

The rearrangement joins TRBV9 to TRBJ2-1, with a possible D match to TRBD2 (6 bases). The germline CDR1 and CDR2 sequences are SGDLS and YYNGEE. V was clipped by 0 bases and J by 9 bases, with 10 bases between them. The CDR3 has 13 residues. This chain's CDR3 is CASSVGDGGEQFF. In nucleotides, the CDR3 is TGTGCCAGCAGCGTAGGTGACGGGGGTGAGCAGTTCTTC. The full variable domain, in which reference TRBV9 and TRBJ2-1 provide the parts outside the CDR3, is DSGVTQTPKHLITATGQRVTLRCSPRSGDLSVYWYQQSLDQGLQFLIQYYNGEERAKGNILERFSAQQFPDLHSELNLSSLELGDSALYFCASSVGDGGEQFFGPGTRLTVL.

The chain joins TRBV4-3 to TRBJ1-1; D perhaps matches TRBD1 (6 bases). The ends were cut back, 1 base at V and 5 bases at J, with 14 bases in the middle. CDR3 length equals 15 residues. Germline V gives CDR1 LGHNA, CDR2 YSLEER. CDR3 sequence (DNA): TGCGCCAGCAGCCAAGGGGGAGGGGGATGGACTGAAGCTTTCTTT. Protein sequence: CASSQGGGGWTEAFF.

This clone was counted between two and nine times. The V and J genes are TRBV2 and TRBJ1-2; 8 nucleotides align to TRBD1. This CDR3 spans 14 amino acids. The germline CDR1 and CDR2 sequences are SNHLY and FYNNEI. V was clipped by 5 bases and J by 8 bases; unmatched bases: 10. CDR3 DNA sequence: TGTGCCAGCAGTCCCGGACAGGGCCTGAGCGGCTACACCTTC. Protein sequence: CASSPGQGLSGYTF.

J is TRBJ1-1 and V is TRBV6-6, with D uncertain. The CDR3 runs to 11 residues. Germline-derived CDR1 and CDR2 are MNHNY and SVGAGI (reference sequence). V was pared by 8 bases and J by 2 bases, with 6 bases between. CDR3 bases: TGTGCCAGCCTTGTTAACACTGAAGCTTTCTTT. Translated: CASLVNTEAFF.

Note on this clone: One end of the junction is discordant with germline, which a read error may explain. V is TRBV7-9 and J is TRBJ2-1; perhaps TRBD2 as D (5 bases). Looked up from germline, CDR1 is SEHNR and CDR2 is FQNEAQ (reference sequence). This CDR3 region has 10 residues. The CDR3 DNA follows: TGTGCCAGCAGCTTCGAGAGGGTGATCTTC. Translated, it gives CASSFERVIF. The complete variable domain, with remaining parts taken from reference TRBV7-9 and TRBJ2-1, reads DTGVSQNPRHKITKRGQNVTFRCDPISEHNRLYWYRQTLGQGPEFLTYFQNEAQLEKSRLLSDRFSAERPKGSFSTLEIQRTEQGDSAMYLCASSFERVIFGPGTRLTVL.

In its sample, this clone was seen a few times. Just one base apart from a much larger clone, this may be a read error. The sample has other DNA sequences that encode this CDR3 too. V and J are TRBV5-4 and TRBJ2-7, with TRBD1 matching over 8 bases. The CDR3 extends over 14 amino acids. The ends lost 4 bases at V and 4 bases at J; junction bases unmatched: 7. The V gene's germline CDR1 is SGHNT and CDR2 YYREEE (reference sequence). The CDR3 spells CASSHSGGSYEQYF. CDR3 bases: TGTGCCAGCAGCCACTCAGGGGGCAGTTACGAGCAGTACTTC.

This clone was detected a few times. The chain carries TRBV4-3 and TRBJ2-7; maybe TRBD1 (5 bases). Looked up from germline, CDR1 is LGHNA and CDR2 is YSLEER. The germline V and J ends were trimmed by 2 bases and 6 bases, with 14 bases remaining between them. This CDR3 is 14 amino acids long. CDR3 in DNA: TGCGCCAGCAGCCAAAATTTTAGGGGTGGCGAGCAGTACTTC. Protein product: CASSQNFRGGEQYF.

This clone came up once. The V gene is TRBV9, the J gene TRBJ1-2; possible D gene TRBD1, 6 bases. The V gene's germline CDR1 is SGDLS and CDR2 YYNGEE. Trimming shortened V by 4 bases and J by 2 bases, and 9 bases separated the two germline ends. The CDR3 length is 13 residues. Here the CDR3 DNA reads TGTGCCAGCAGCCTTCAGGGGAACTATGGCTACACCTTC. Its translation: CASSLQGNYGYTF.

The J gene is TRBJ1-5, the V gene TRBV28, with D possibly TRBD1 on 6 matching bases. Germline V gene lookup returns CDR1 MDHEN and CDR2 SYDVKM. Trimming left V 5 bases short and J 4 bases short, with 12 bases between. This CDR3 has 14 amino acids. CDR3 loop: CASSVGQINQPQHF. CDR3 sequence (DNA): TGTGCCAGCAGTGTAGGACAGATTAATCAGCCCCAGCATTTT.

This clone was seen only a few times. This sequence joins TRBV28 and TRBJ2-3, with D maybe TRBD2 (5 bases). Trimming removed 5 bases from V and 7 bases from J, with 19 bases in between. There are 15 residues in the CDR3. CDR1 and CDR2 (germline): MDHEN, SYDVKM. The CDR3 is CASSATVVGVYTQYF. CDR3 bases: TGTGCCAGCAGTGCAACGGTAGTCGGGGTCTATACGCAGTATTTT.

The chain couples TRBV19 to TRBJ2-1; TRBD1 agrees at 7 bases. The CDR3 is 14 residues long. V lost 5 bases to trimming and J lost 6 bases; unmatched junction nucleotides: 7. Germline lookup yields CDR1 LNHDA and CDR2 SQIVND (reference sequence). The CDR3 sequence: CASSLPGQINEQFF. As DNA, the CDR3 is TGTGCCAGTAGTCTCCCGGGACAGATCAATGAGCAGTTCTTC.

This chain links TRBV2 with TRBJ2-3; TRBD1 agrees at 7 bases. This CDR3 has 16 residues. The germline gives CDR1 SNHLY, CDR2 FYNNEI. J was trimmed by 0 bases and V by 8 bases; bases with no gene match: 11. The CDR3 sequence is CASLRGRLTSTDTQYF. The CDR3 nucleotides read TGTGCCAGCCTGAGGGGGCGACTTACTAGCACAGATACGCAGTATTTT. The complete variable domain, with remaining parts taken from reference TRBV2 and TRBJ2-3, reads EPEVTQTPSHQVTQMGQEVILRCVPISNHLYFYWYRQILGQKVEFLVSFYNNEISEKSEIFDDQFSVERPDGSNFTLKIRSTKLEDSAMYFCASLRGRLTSTDTQYFGPGTRLTVL.

This clone occurred once. This rearrangement joins TRBV5-1 to TRBJ2-7; maybe TRBD1 (6 bases). Germline assignment: CDR1 SGHRS and CDR2 YFSETQ. This CDR3 contains 17 residues. Trimming removed 3 bases at V and 5 bases at J, with 24 bases between. The CDR3 DNA is TGCGCCAGCAGCTCCCCAGGGGCCGAGACAGTAGGAGACGAGCAGTACTTC. This codes for CASSSPGAETVGDEQYF.